The rows below give T cell receptor beta chains drawn from one sample of a study of T cell responses to AZD1222 COVID-19 vaccine. This table comes from immunoSEQ multiplex PCR, and its TCRdb copy is limited to in-frame clones, with some not included. Among some 170,000 clones listed, around 94% were seen once. Specimen: peripheral blood, collected 28 days after the second AZD1222 dose. The receptors originated from an adult who received the AZD1222 COVID-19 vaccine. The CDR3 runs from the conserved cysteine through the conserved F or W. Clone sizes are given selectively: once, few, many, or a class where the clone is expanded.

TRBJ2-1	TRBV19	.	CASQTRGPNEQFF
TRBJ1-2	TRBV7-9	.	CASGFPGQTYGYTF
TRBJ2-2	TRBV9	.	CASSPRGGGSFGTGELFF
TRBJ1-2	TRBV5-1	.	CASSLAERTGSNYGYTF
TRBJ1-6	TRBV6-1	.	CASSEDPRDRRSSPLHF
TRBJ1-2	TRBV7-2	once	CASSTYTDQLGYTF
TRBJ1-1	TRBV24-1	.	CATQTGRENTEAFF
TRBJ2-1	TRBV12-3/TRBV12-4	.	CASSFREDNEQFF
TRBJ2-2	TRBV11-2	few	CASSYGTSRARELFF
TRBJ2-1	TRBV4-3	.	CASSQTGPGLFIHEQFF
TRBJ1-1	TRBV5-5	.	CASSFRGQALNTEAFF
TRBJ2-7	TRBV2	.	CASRASFEQYF
TRBJ1-5	TRBV9	.	CASSANTGANQPQHF
TRBJ2-7	TRBV11-2	once	CASSLVSDEQYF
TRBJ1-5	TRBV11-3	.	CASSLGLGKNSNQPQHF
TRBJ2-7	TRBV28	.	CATLGLAEREMWNEQYF
TRBJ1-5	TRBV27	.	CASRSRGGDQPQHF
TRBJ2-7	TRBV7-6	.	CASSLAPPGGPYEQYF
TRBJ1-1	TRBV6-5	.	CASGRAGTEAFF
TRBJ2-7	TRBV25-1	.	CASRKTDSSQYF
TRBJ2-5	TRBV25-1	.	CASSEIQGQETQYF
TRBJ2-5	TRBV2	.	CASSRDWQETQYF
TRBJ2-7	TRBV4-2	.	CASSQDWWTGANEQYF
TRBJ2-5	TRBV5-8	.	CASSLGRSQETQYF
TRBJ1-2	TRBV29-1	.	CSVGTGGNYGYTF
TRBJ2-3	TRBV5-4	.	CASHPGSGRSTDTQYF
TRBJ2-5	TRBV28	.	CASSIAGAWGSQYF